The entry below describes one T cell receptor beta chain. Its matching antigen is unknown. The CDR3 is made up of 14 amino acids. The V and J ends lost 4 bases and 6 bases respectively, with 13 bases between them. This specimen comes from a study of post-analysis software for immune sequencing data. Overall study findings and caveats: The study found TRBV5-6, TRBV5-1 and TRBV20-1 among a handful of TRBV segments more frequent in patients than controls.

Libraries were made from TCR beta cDNA, and they carried unique molecular identifiers. Input of 1 to 10 million T cells yielded hundreds of thousands of cDNA molecules. MiXCR, run by TCRdb on the PCR reads, gives a single entry per CDR3 protein. This sample yields roughly 730,000 distinct CDR3 sequences, of which 25% to 30% are seen a single time; roughly 0.53% belongs to the top ten. The genes are TRBV12-3 or TRBV12-4 and TRBJ2-1; D unresolved. The source of this sequence is a girl aged 10-17 years with multiple sclerosis. Sequenced material: blood. The CDR3: CASSSWATGNEQFF. The CDR3 DNA sequence: TGTGCCAGCAGTTCATGGGCCACGGGCAATGAGCAGTTCTTC.